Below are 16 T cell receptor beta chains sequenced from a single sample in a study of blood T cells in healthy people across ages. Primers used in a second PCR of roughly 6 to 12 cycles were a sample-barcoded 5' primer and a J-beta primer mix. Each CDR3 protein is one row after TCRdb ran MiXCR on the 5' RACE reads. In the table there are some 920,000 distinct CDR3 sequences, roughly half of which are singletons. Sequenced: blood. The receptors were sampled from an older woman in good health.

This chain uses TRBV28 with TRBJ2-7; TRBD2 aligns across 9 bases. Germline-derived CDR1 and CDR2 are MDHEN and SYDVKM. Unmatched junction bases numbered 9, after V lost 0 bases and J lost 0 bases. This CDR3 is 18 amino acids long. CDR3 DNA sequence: TGTGCCAGCAGTTTATGGAGCAAAATTAGCGGGAGCTCCTACGAGCAGTACTTC. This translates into CASSLWSKISGSSYEQYF.

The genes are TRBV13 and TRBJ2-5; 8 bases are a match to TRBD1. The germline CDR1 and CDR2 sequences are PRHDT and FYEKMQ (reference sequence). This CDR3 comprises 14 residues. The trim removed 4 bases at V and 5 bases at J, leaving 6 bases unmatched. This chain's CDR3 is CASSSSRGRETQYF. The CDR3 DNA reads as TGTGCCAGCAGCTCCTCCAGGGGGCGGGAGACCCAGTACTTC.

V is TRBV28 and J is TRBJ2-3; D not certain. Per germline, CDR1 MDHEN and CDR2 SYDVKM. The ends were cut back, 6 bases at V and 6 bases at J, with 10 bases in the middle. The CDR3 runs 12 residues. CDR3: CASRPTRDTQYF. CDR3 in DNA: TGTGCCAGCAGGCCCACAAGGGATACGCAGTATTTT.

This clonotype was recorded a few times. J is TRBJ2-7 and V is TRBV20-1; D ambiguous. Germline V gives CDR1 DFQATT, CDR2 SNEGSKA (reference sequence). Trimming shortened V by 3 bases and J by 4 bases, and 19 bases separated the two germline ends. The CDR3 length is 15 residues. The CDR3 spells CSARGEGPTGYEQYF. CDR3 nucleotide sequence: TGCAGTGCTAGGGGCGAAGGACCGACCGGGTACGAGCAGTACTTC.

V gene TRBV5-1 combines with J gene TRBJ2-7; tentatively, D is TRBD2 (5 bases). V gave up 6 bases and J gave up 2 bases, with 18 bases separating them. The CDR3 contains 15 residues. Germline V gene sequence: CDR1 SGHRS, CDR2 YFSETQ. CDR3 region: CASKVGLRIPYEQYF. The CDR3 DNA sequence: TGCGCCAGCAAAGTCGGACTGAGGATACCCTACGAGCAGTACTTC.

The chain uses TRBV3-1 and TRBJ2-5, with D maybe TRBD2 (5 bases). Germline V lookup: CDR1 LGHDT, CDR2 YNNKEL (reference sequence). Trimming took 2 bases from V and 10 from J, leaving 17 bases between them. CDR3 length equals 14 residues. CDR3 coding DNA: TGTGCCAGCAGCCAATGGACTCTGCCGTGGGACCAGTACTTC. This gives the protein CASSQWTLPWDQYF.

The CDR3 loop reads CASSPKQGLGTGELFF. The CDR3 DNA follows: TGTGCCAGCAGCCCAAAGCAGGGGTTGGGCACCGGGGAGCTGTTTTTT. The chain employs TRBV4-2 and TRBJ2-2; D might be TRBD1 (6 bases). The CDR3 is made up of 16 amino acids. The germline gives CDR1 LGHNA, CDR2 YNFKEQ. V lost 4 bases to trimming and J lost 4 bases, with 16 bases between them.

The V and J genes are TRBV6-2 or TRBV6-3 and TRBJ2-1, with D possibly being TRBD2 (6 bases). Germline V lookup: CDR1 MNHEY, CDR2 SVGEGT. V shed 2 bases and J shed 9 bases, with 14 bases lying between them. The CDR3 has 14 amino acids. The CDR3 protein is CASSYTTSRVEQFF. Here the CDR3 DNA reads TGTGCCAGCAGTTACACGACTAGTAGGGTTGAGCAGTTCTTC.

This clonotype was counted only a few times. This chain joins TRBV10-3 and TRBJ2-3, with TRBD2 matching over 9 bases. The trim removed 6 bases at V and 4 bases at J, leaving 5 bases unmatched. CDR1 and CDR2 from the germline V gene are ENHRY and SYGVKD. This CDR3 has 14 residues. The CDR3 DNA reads TGTGCCATCAGGCGGGAGGGCCTATCAGATACGCAGTATTTT. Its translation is CAIRREGLSDTQYF.

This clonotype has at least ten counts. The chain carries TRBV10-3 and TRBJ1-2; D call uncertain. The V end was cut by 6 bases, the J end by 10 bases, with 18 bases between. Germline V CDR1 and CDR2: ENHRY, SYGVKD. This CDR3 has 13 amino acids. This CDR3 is CAISPRGDISYTF. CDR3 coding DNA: TGTGCCATCAGCCCGAGAGGCGACATCTCCTACACCTTC.

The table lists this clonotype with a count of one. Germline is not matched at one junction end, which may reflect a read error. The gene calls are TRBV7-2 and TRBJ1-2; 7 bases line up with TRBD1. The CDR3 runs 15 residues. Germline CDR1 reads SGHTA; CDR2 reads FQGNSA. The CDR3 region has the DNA TGTGCCGGCAGCTTAGTGCAGGGGGTTAACTATGGCTACACCTTC. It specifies CAGSLVQGVNYGYTF.

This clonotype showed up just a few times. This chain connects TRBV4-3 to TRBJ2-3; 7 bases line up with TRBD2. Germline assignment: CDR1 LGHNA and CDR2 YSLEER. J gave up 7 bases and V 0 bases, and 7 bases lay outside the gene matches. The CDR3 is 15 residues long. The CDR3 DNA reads TGCGCCAGCAGCCAAGAGGGGCTGCGGGAGAATACGCAGTATTTT. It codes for CASSQEGLRENTQYF.

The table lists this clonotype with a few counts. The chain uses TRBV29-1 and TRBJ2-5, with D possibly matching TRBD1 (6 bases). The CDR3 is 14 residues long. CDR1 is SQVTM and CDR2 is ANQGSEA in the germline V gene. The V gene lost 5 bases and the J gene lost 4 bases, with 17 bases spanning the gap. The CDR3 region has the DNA TGCAGCGTTTGGACAGATCTTCGGAGAGAGACCCAGTACTTC. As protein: CSVWTDLRRETQYF.

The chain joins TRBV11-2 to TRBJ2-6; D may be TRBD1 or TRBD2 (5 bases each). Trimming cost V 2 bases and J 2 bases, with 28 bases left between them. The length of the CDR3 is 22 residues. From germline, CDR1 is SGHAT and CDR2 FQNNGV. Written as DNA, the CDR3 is TGTGCCAGCAGCTTATACCGCACCTCGGGGCAGGGTTTATACGCTGGGGCCAACGTCCTGACTTTC. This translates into CASSLYRTSGQGLYAGANVLTF.

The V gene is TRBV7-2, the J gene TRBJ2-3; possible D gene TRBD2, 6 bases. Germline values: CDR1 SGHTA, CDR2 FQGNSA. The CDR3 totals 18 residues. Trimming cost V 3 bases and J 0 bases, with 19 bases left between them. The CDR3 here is CASSFKKGRELSTDTQYF. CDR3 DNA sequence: TGTGCCAGCAGCTTCAAGAAAGGGCGGGAACTAAGCACAGATACGCAGTATTTT.

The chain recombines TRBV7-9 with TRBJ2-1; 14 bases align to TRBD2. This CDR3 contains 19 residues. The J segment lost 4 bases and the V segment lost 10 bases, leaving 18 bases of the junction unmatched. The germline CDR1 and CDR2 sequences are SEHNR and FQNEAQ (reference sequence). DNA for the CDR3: TGTGCCAACACAAAAGGGGGACTAGCGGGAGAATCCCGATACAATGAGCAGTTCTTC. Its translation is CANTKGGLAGESRYNEQFF.